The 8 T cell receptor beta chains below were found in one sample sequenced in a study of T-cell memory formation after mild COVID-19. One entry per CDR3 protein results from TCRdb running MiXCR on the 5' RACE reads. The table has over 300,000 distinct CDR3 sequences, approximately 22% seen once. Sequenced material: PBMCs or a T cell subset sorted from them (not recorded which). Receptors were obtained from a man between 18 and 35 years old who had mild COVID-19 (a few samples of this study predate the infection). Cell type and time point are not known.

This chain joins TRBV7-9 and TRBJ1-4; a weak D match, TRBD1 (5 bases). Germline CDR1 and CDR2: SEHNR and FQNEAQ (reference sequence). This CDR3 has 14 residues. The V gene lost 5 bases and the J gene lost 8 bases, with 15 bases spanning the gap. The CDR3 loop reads CASSATGPREKLFF. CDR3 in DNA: TGTGCCAGCAGCGCCACAGGCCCGAGGGAAAAACTGTTTTTT.

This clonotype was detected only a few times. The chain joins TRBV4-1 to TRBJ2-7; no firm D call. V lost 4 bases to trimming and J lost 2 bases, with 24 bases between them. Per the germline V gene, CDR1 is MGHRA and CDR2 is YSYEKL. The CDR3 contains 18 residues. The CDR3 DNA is TGCGCCAGCAGCCTATTGCCCGGAAAACGAACTGAGACCTACGAGCAGTACTTC. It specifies CASSLLPGKRTETYEQYF.

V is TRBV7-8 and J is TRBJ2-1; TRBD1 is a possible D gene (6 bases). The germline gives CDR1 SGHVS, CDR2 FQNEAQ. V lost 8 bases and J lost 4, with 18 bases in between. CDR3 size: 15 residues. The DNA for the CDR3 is TGTGCCAGCTGGGACAAAGAGGACAGATACAATGAGCAGTTCTTC. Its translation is CASWDKEDRYNEQFF.

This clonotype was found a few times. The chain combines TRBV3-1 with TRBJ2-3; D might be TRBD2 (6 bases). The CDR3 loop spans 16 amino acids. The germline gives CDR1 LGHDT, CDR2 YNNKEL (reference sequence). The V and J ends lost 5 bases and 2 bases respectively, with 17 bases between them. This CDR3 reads CASSILGGDSTDTQYF. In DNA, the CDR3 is TGTGCCAGCAGCATCCTCGGAGGGGACTCCACAGATACGCAGTATTTT.

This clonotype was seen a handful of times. The CDR3 region is CASSPRQGSQPQHF. The DNA of the CDR3 is TGTGCCAGCAGCCCTAGACAGGGATCGCAGCCCCAGCATTTT. The chain combines TRBV3-1 with TRBJ1-5, with 7 bases that match TRBD1. Germline lookup yields CDR1 LGHDT and CDR2 YNNKEL (reference sequence). The CDR3 sequence is 14 residues long. The V segment lost 4 bases and the J segment 7 bases; nucleotides outside the gene matches: 7.

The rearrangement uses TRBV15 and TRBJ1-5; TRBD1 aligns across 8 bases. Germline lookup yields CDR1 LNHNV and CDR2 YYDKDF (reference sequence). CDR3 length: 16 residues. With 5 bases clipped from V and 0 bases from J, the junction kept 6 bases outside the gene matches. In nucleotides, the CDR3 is TGTGCCACCAGCCCGGACAGGGAATATAGCAATCAGCCCCAGCATTTT. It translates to CATSPDREYSNQPQHF.

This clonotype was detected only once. The CDR3 here is CASSAQERGPTDTQYF. CDR3 nucleotides: TGCGCCAGCAGTGCACAAGAGCGGGGGCCCACAGATACGCAGTATTTT. The V and J genes are TRBV10-1 and TRBJ2-3, with 8 bases fitting TRBD2. Looked up from germline, CDR1 is WNHNN and CDR2 is SYGVQD (reference sequence). The CDR3 runs to 16 residues. The V gene end was trimmed by 4 bases and the J gene end by 2 bases; junction bases not matched to a gene: 8.

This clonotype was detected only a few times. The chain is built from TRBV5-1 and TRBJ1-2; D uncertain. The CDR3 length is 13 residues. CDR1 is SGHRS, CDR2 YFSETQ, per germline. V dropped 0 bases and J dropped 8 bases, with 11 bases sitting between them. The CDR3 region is CASSLGSSSGYTF. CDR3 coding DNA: TGCGCCAGCAGCTTGGGCTCTTCCAGCGGCTACACCTTC.